The clone carrying this TCR beta chain was seen more than once but under ten times. This specimen comes from a study of blood T cell repertoires in COVID-19. Study overall: Sample material is recorded as cDNA or gDNA derived from T cells, B-cell-depleted T cells, or PBMCs.

CDR1 LNHNV and CDR2 YYDKDF come from the germline V gene (reference sequence). V was clipped by 3 bases and J by 1 base, with 10 bases between them. The CDR3 extends over 15 amino acids. Sequencing was performed with immunoSEQ multiplex PCR; in TCRdb, only in-frame clones are kept and a portion is missing. The sample holds approximately 84,000 clones, 70% to 90% seen once. The rearrangement joins TRBV15 to TRBJ1-5; D is unclear. This sequence originates from a human donor in a cohort sampled during active COVID-19. The specimen sequenced was peripheral blood. DNA for the CDR3: TGTGCCACCAGCAGCGTGCCGCGGAGCAATCAGCCCCAGCATTTT. It yields the protein CATSSVPRSNQPQHF.